A selection of T cell receptor beta chains follows, all from one sample in a study of blood T cells in healthy people across ages. MiXCR was run by TCRdb on the 5' RACE reads, yielding one entry per CDR3 protein. Seen here are some 700,000 distinct CDR3 sequences, approximately 22% observed once, and the top ten hold about 22%. The sample comprised blood. The receptors were gathered from a man in his 70s in good health. Both conserved end residues are part of each CDR3. A D gene is named only where the DNA matches it firmly. A clone size is listed for some rows: how often the clone was seen (once, few, many), or a class if it is expanded.

>-|TRBJ1-4|TRBD1|TRBV4-2
CASSQGQGGGEKLFF
TGTGCCAGCAGCCAAGGACAGGGAGGAGGTGAAAAACTGTTTTTT
>-|TRBJ2-3|TRBD2|TRBV20-1
CSARDGEGLTDTQYF
TGCAGTGCTAGAGATGGGGAGGGCCTAACAGATACGCAGTATTTT
>-|TRBJ1-1|-|TRBV12-3/TRBV12-4
CASSFGRTNEAFF
TGTGCCAGCAGTTTCGGCCGGACGAATGAAGCTTTCTTT
>few|TRBJ1-1|-|TRBV12-3/TRBV12-4
CASWTGWDTVAFF
TGTGCCAGCTGGACCGGCTGGGACACTGTAGCTTTCTTT
>-|TRBJ1-1|-|TRBV7-6
CASSLAPLSRGNTEAFF
TGTGCCAGCAGCTTAGCCCCACTAAGCAGGGGAAACACTGAAGCTTTCTTT
>few|TRBJ1-2|-|TRBV5-1
CASSLILGDLYGYTF
TGCGCCAGCAGCCTAATTTTGGGGGATCTCTATGGCTACACCTTC
>-|TRBJ2-5|-|TRBV4-1
CASSQDGRAWETQYF
TGCGCCAGCAGCCAAGATGGAAGGGCTTGGGAGACCCAGTACTTC
>once|TRBJ2-3|TRBD2|TRBV7-9
CASSLVGGGFTDTQYF
TGTGCCAGCAGCTTAGTCGGGGGGGGCTTCACAGATACGCAGTATTTT
>-|TRBJ1-2|-|TRBV12-3/TRBV12-4
CASRLQTGGGYTF
TGTGCCAGCAGACTACAGACGGGGGGAGGCTACACCTTC
>-|TRBJ2-1|-|TRBV13
CASSLATSSNEQFF
TGTGCCAGCAGCTTAGCCACTAGCTCAAATGAGCAGTTCTTC
>few|TRBJ2-4|-|TRBV7-9
CASSLIPGLQYF
TGTGCCAGCAGCTTGATACCGGGACTTCAGTACTTC
>few|TRBJ2-1|TRBD2|TRBV29-1
CSVESLAGPLGEQFF
TGCAGCGTCGAATCCTTAGCGGGCCCCCTAGGTGAGCAGTTCTTC
>few|TRBJ2-1|-|TRBV6-6
CASSYGGFHNEQFF
TGTGCCAGCAGTTACGGGGGTTTCCACAATGAGCAGTTCTTC
>-|TRBJ2-1|-|TRBV14
CASSQEAGSLYNEQFF
TGTGCCAGCAGCCAAGAGGCGGGAAGCCTCTACAATGAGCAGTTCTTC
>-|TRBJ2-2|TRBD2|TRBV9
CASSAPERGTVELFF
TGTGCCAGCAGCGCCCCAGAGCGGGGCACCGTGGAGCTGTTTTTT
>-|TRBJ1-1|-|TRBV10-3
CAIKTDGLNTEAFF
TGTGCCATTAAAACGGACGGCCTGAACACTGAAGCTTTCTTT
>-|TRBJ2-3|TRBD1|TRBV19
CASSFHSQGQGADTQYF
TGTGCCAGTAGTTTCCATTCCCAGGGACAGGGGGCAGATACGCAGTATTTT
>few|TRBJ1-2|-|TRBV20-1
CSARDLNYGYTF
TGCAGTGCTAGGGACCTAAACTATGGCTACACCTTC
>-|TRBJ2-3|TRBD2|TRBV5-5
CASSFTPGLAGGPMRDTQYF
TGTGCCAGCAGCTTTACACCGGGACTAGCGGGAGGGCCTATGAGAGATACGCAGTATTTT
>few|TRBJ1-2|-|TRBV29-1
CSANSGDHGYTF
TGCAGCGCCAACTCAGGGGATCATGGCTACACCTTC
>-|TRBJ1-4|-|TRBV7-2
CASSPTGFTNEKLFF
TGTGCCAGCAGCCCCACAGGGTTCACTAATGAAAAACTGTTTTTT
>-|TRBJ1-2|-|TRBV18
CASSPGQGQNYGYTF
TGTGCCAGCTCACCCGGGCAGGGCCAGAACTATGGCTACACCTTC
>few|TRBJ2-1|TRBD2|TRBV12-3/TRBV12-4
CASSLVAGGIYEQFF
TGTGCCAGCAGTTTGGTAGCGGGAGGCATCTATGAGCAGTTCTTC
>few|TRBJ2-1|TRBD2|TRBV30
CAWTRGLAGVPEQFF
TGTGCCTGGACCAGGGGGCTAGCGGGAGTACCCGAGCAGTTCTTC
>-|TRBJ1-1|-|TRBV5-6
CASSRGPGLTIAEAFF
TGTGCCAGCAGCCGAGGGCCGGGCCTAACCATCGCTGAAGCTTTCTTT
>many|TRBJ1-1|-|TRBV20-1
CSARDPQRDLAFF
TGCAGTGCTAGAGATCCTCAAAGGGATTTGGCTTTCTTT
>-|TRBJ2-6|-|TRBV6-5
CASSYPGHNVLTF
TGTGCCAGCAGTTACCCAGGACATAACGTCCTGACTTTC
>few|TRBJ2-3|TRBD2|TRBV20-1
CSARDRRGDFTDTQYF
TGCAGTGCTAGAGATCGGCGGGGGGACTTCACAGATACGCAGTATTTT
>few|TRBJ1-1|TRBD1|TRBV5-1
CASSPGQGFMNTEAFF
TGCGCCAGCAGCCCCGGACAGGGATTCATGAACACTGAAGCTTTCTTT
>-|TRBJ1-6|TRBD1|TRBV5-1
CASSTSGQGTSPLHF
TGCGCCAGCAGCACCTCGGGACAGGGTACGTCACCCCTCCACTTT
>few|TRBJ2-7|TRBD1|TRBV28
CASSSVGQGSNEQYF
TGTGCCAGCAGCTCGGTAGGACAGGGGTCCAACGAGCAGTACTTC
>-|TRBJ2-3|TRBD2|TRBV3-1
CASSQGLAGGYTQYF
TGTGCCAGCAGCCAAGGGCTAGCGGGGGGATATACGCAGTATTTT
>-|TRBJ1-3|-|TRBV14
CASSQRPQGKSGNTIYF
TGTGCCAGCAGCCAAAGGCCACAGGGAAAGTCTGGAAACACCATATATTTT
>-|TRBJ2-4|-|TRBV4-1
CASSQVDREVAKNIQYF
TGCGCCAGCAGCCAGGTTGACAGGGAGGTGGCCAAAAACATTCAGTACTTC
>-|TRBJ2-7|TRBD2|TRBV12-3/TRBV12-4
CASSQSRGQRGTYEQYF
TGTGCCAGCAGTCAATCCAGAGGCCAGCGGGGGACCTACGAGCAGTACTTC
>-|TRBJ1-5|-|TRBV18
CASSPGSNVNQPQHF
TGTGCCAGCTCACCAGGCAGCAATGTCAATCAGCCCCAGCATTTT
>few|TRBJ2-1|TRBD2|TRBV6-1
CASSEARGGANEQFF
TGTGCCAGCAGTGAAGCGCGCGGGGGGGCCAATGAGCAGTTCTTC
>-|TRBJ2-7|-|TRBV7-2
CASNQPRGLFYEQYF
TGTGCCAGCAATCAACCGCGGGGGCTCTTCTACGAGCAGTACTTC
>-|TRBJ2-2|TRBD2|TRBV12-3/TRBV12-4
CASTGGWRDFTGELFF
TGTGCCAGCACCGGGGGGTGGCGGGACTTCACCGGGGAGCTGTTTTTT
>-|TRBJ1-5|-|TRBV11-2
CASSLGGGYSNQPQHF
TGTGCCAGCAGCTTAGGGGGGGGCTATAGCAATCAGCCCCAGCATTTT
>many|TRBJ2-1|-|TRBV5-1
CASSLDGVNEQFF
TGCGCCAGCAGCTTGGATGGGGTGAATGAGCAGTTCTTC
>few|TRBJ2-7|-|TRBV6-5
CASSYGRDPGPGYEQYF
TGTGCCAGCAGTTACGGAAGGGACCCGGGCCCTGGTTACGAGCAGTACTTC
>-|TRBJ2-3|TRBD2|TRBV12-3/TRBV12-4
CASSTSGGRTDAQYF
TGTGCCAGCAGTACTAGCGGGGGGAGAACAGATGCGCAATATTTT
>-|TRBJ2-2|-|TRBV28
CASSLGARGYSNTGELFF
TGTGCCAGCAGTTTGGGGGCGAGGGGATATTCGAACACCGGGGAGCTGTTTTTT
>-|TRBJ2-2|-|TRBV5-1
CASSLQRTNTGELFF
TGCGCCAGCAGCTTGCAGCGGACTAACACCGGGGAGCTGTTTTTT
>-|TRBJ2-3|-|TRBV28
CASSWAPVGQTDTQYF
TGTGCCAGCAGTTGGGCTCCGGTAGGGCAAACAGATACGCAGTATTTT
>-|TRBJ2-7|-|TRBV5-1
CASSLKSERYGSYEQYF
TGCGCCAGCAGCTTGAAATCAGAGCGTTACGGCTCCTACGAGCAGTACTTC
>many|TRBJ2-3|-|TRBV29-1
CSAFGSFTDTQYF
TGCAGCGCGTTCGGGTCCTTCACAGATACGCAGTATTTT
>-|TRBJ2-3|TRBD1|TRBV5-1
CASNDRAGKDTDTQYF
TGCGCCAGCAACGACAGGGCCGGGAAGGACACAGATACGCAGTATTTT
>-|TRBJ2-1|-|TRBV6-6
CASSYSLADGNEQFF
TGTGCCAGCAGTTACTCGTTAGCGGACGGGAATGAGCAGTTCTTC